The source of this T cell receptor (beta chain) is a study of cytomegalovirus exposure and HLA in healthy donors. The PCR contained 60 Vbeta and 13 Jbeta primers. Method: immunoSEQ multiplex PCR; TCRdb's copy keeps in-frame clones and lacks some. The repertoire includes over 200,000 clones, just under 85% of them detected once, and 0.58% sits in the top ten. Per germline, CDR1 LNHDA and CDR2 SQIVND (reference sequence). V lost 8 bases, J lost 1 base, and 9 bases stayed unmatched. The CDR3 sequence is 15 residues long. The V gene is TRBV19, the J gene TRBJ1-1, with 8 bases identical to TRBD1. The specimen was PBMCs. The source is a woman in her thirties or forties in good health and CMV-seronegative. The CDR3 region has the DNA TGTGCCAGTGACACAGACAGGGGACGGAACACTGAAGCTTTCTTT. Encoded protein: CASDTDRGRNTEAFF. Based on the CDR3 plus reference TRBV19 and TRBJ1-1, the full variable domain is DGGITQSPKYLFRKEGQNVTLSCEQNLNHDAMYWYRQDPGQGLRLIYYSQIVNDFQKGDIAEGYSVSREKKESFPLTVTSAQKNPTAFYLCASDTDRGRNTEAFFGQGTRLTVV.